This T cell receptor beta chain appears in the sequencing data of a study of shared clonotypes between healthy human individuals. Study-level findings and limits: Naive CD4 clonotypes were shared across a few donors at roughly 5%. Donors were few, which limited the genetic and exposure-history diversity represented. Among non-shared clonotypes, generation probabilities were lower than among those shared by all four donors.

A word on this clone: The antigen remains undetermined. Different DNA sequences within this sample yield the same CDR3.

TCRdb's copy holds only in-frame clones and misses some; the assay was immunoSEQ multiplex PCR. The data hold 2 million to 2.5 million clones, with about nine tenths observed a single time. The CDR3 loop spans 14 amino acids. Trimming cost V 0 bases and J 5 bases; bases outside gene matches: 4. CDR1 and CDR2 (germline): SGHRS, YFSETQ. The chain recombines TRBV5-1 with TRBJ2-5; 7 bases map to TRBD1. This receptor was obtained from a man between 18 and 35 years old in good health. Some clones in this sample may be carry-over from other donors' samples. Sequenced sample: naive CD4+ T cells from PBMCs. Subset indicated: CD45RA+ positively selected. The CDR3: CASSLGQGGETQYF. The DNA for the CDR3 is TGCGCCAGCAGCTTGGGACAGGGCGGCGAGACCCAGTACTTC.